Presented here are 11 T cell receptor beta chains from one specimen sequenced in a study of blood T cell repertoires in COVID-19. The assay was immunoSEQ multiplex PCR, and TCRdb's table has in-frame clones only and misses some. The sample lists 200,000 to 300,000 clones; approximately 90% were seen once. The sample consisted of PBMCs or T cells enriched from blood (not recorded which). The receptor source for this set is a woman between 25 and 40 years old who had recovered from COVID-19.

The chain couples TRBV7-9 to TRBJ1-2; the D is unclear. Germline V gene data show CDR1 as SEHNR and CDR2 as FQNEAQ (reference sequence). The V end was cut by 3 bases, the J end by 5 bases, with 16 bases between. This CDR3 is built from 15 residues. CDR3 nucleotides: TGTGCCAGCAGCTTGGAGGGATCGTCTAGGTATGGCTACACCTTC. Residues: CASSLEGSSRYGYTF.

The V gene is TRBV10-3, the J gene TRBJ1-2, with TRBD1 as a possible D gene (5 bases). The CDR3 sequence is 14 residues long. Germline CDR1 reads ENHRY; CDR2 reads SYGVKD. V was clipped by 0 bases and J by 5 bases, with 10 bases between them. CDR3 sequence: CAISESGAGYGYTF. DNA for the CDR3: TGTGCCATCAGTGAGTCAGGGGCCGGGTATGGCTACACCTTC.

The rearrangement links TRBV5-1 to TRBJ1-1; the match to TRBD1 covers 8 bases. The ends lost 4 bases at V and 5 bases at J; junction bases unmatched: 16. Germline CDR1 and CDR2: SGHRS and YFSETQ. This CDR3 is built from 17 residues. In DNA form, the CDR3 reads TGCGCCAGCAGCCGGGATGGGGGGACAGGTGCGGAAACTGAAGCTTTCTTT. It codes for CASSRDGGTGAETEAFF.

This sequence joins TRBV29-1 and TRBJ1-1; D gene uncertain. V dropped 6 bases and J dropped 5 bases, with 13 bases sitting between them. Germline CDR1 reads SQVTM; CDR2 reads ANQGSEA. The CDR3 contains 12 residues. This CDR3 is CSVTPLVTEAFF. DNA for the CDR3: TGCAGCGTGACACCTTTAGTGACTGAAGCTTTCTTT.

This clone was counted once. The V and J genes are TRBV9 and TRBJ2-7; 8 positions match TRBD2. The V gene's germline CDR1 is SGDLS and CDR2 YYNGEE. This CDR3 is built from 17 residues. After removal of 6 bases from V and 2 bases from J, the junction contained 16 bases not matched to a gene. Written as DNA, the CDR3 is TGTGCCAGCACCCCCGGACCGGGGGGGCACTCGGCCTACGAGCAGTACTTC. Translation: CASTPGPGGHSAYEQYF.

V is TRBV28 and J is TRBJ1-5; D is uncertain. Germline V gene lookup returns CDR1 MDHEN and CDR2 SYDVKM. This CDR3 is 15 amino acids long. The ends were cut back, 3 bases at V and 4 bases at J, with 13 bases in the middle. CDR3 region: CASSFHSRMNQPQHF. The CDR3 region has the DNA TGTGCCAGCAGTTTCCACAGCCGGATGAATCAGCCCCAGCATTTT.

The V and J genes are TRBV5-1 and TRBJ2-1; 9 bases match TRBD1. Germline assignment: CDR1 SGHRS and CDR2 YFSETQ. V shed 4 bases, J shed 0 bases, and the junction held 2 bases outside the gene matches. The CDR3 runs to 15 residues. The CDR3 here is CASSPTGGSYNEQFF. The CDR3 bases are TGCGCCAGCAGCCCGACAGGGGGCTCCTACAATGAGCAGTTCTTC.

The chain has TRBV5-8 and TRBJ1-5, with 7 bases lining up with TRBD1. V lost 4 bases and J lost 9; bases outside the gene matches: 10. CDR1 is SGHTS and CDR2 is YDEGEE in the germline V gene. The CDR3 spans 14 residues. The CDR3 reads CASSLDRAQGPQHF. CDR3 in DNA: TGTGCCAGCAGCCTAGACAGGGCCCAGGGGCCCCAGCATTTT.

This clone appeared once. The chain combines TRBV6-5 with TRBJ1-2; TRBD1 agrees at 10 bases. Per the germline V gene, CDR1 is MNHEY and CDR2 is SVGAGI. This CDR3 contains 13 residues. The ends lost 6 bases at V and 6 bases at J; junction bases unmatched: 4. The CDR3 DNA reads as TGTGCCAGCAGCCGACAGGGGGCCCATGGCTACACCTTC. Protein sequence: CASSRQGAHGYTF.

CDR3 nucleotide sequence: TGTGCCAGCAGCCAAGGGGCCCGCGGGGAGCAGTACTTC. Translation: CASSQGARGEQYF. The V call is TRBV4-2, the J call TRBJ2-7, with TRBD2 as a possible D gene (5 bases). Looked up from germline, CDR1 is LGHNA and CDR2 is YNFKEQ. This CDR3 comprises 13 residues. With 1 base removed from V and 7 bases from J, the gap between germline ends came to 11 bases.

The chain carries TRBV5-1 and TRBJ2-7; a possible D gene is TRBD2 (5 bases). With 3 bases removed from V and 4 bases from J, the gap between germline ends came to 17 bases. Germline V gene sequence: CDR1 SGHRS, CDR2 YFSETQ. This CDR3 spans 15 amino acids. The DNA for the CDR3 is TGCGCCAGCAGCTCCTGGACGGGTTCGGGGTACGAGCAGTACTTC. Translating it yields CASSSWTGSGYEQYF.